A single sample gave rise to the 28 T cell receptor beta chains below, sequenced in a study of blood T cell repertoires in COVID-19. TCRdb's copy holds only in-frame clones and misses some; the assay was immunoSEQ multiplex PCR. The table lists 50,000 or so clones, roughly four fifths of them singletons. Specimen: peripheral blood. These receptors came from a man between 40 and 49 years old with acute or convalescent COVID-19.

The chain is built from TRBV24-1 and TRBJ1-3; no reliable D call. CDR3 length equals 15 residues. Deletions cut 4 bases from V and 4 bases from J, with 13 bases between. CDR1 KGHDR and CDR2 SFDVKD come from the germline V gene. The CDR3 loop is CATSDRTEAGNTIYF. Here the CDR3 DNA reads TGTGCCACCAGTGACAGGACTGAAGCCGGAAACACCATATATTTT.

The chain links TRBV5-6 to TRBJ1-2, with D tentatively TRBD1 (6 bases). Per the germline V gene, CDR1 is SGHDT and CDR2 is YYEEEE. V lost 0 bases and J lost 3, with 9 bases in between. This CDR3 has 14 residues. The CDR3 here is CASSLAGAHYGYTF. In DNA, the CDR3 is TGTGCCAGCAGCTTGGCAGGGGCCCACTATGGCTACACCTTC.

The rearrangement links TRBV12-1 to TRBJ1-6; the D call TRBD1 from the table was never checked on the DNA. TRBV12-1 is a recognized pseudogene. The CDR3 has 18 amino acids. The DNA of the CDR3 is TGTGCCAGCAGCCCCCCTGTGAGGGGACAGGGTTTGTACTCACCCCTCCACTTT. Translated, it gives CASSPPVRGQGLYSPLHF.

This chain connects TRBV12-3 or TRBV12-4 to TRBJ1-5, with 7 positions matching TRBD1. The CDR3 has 13 residues. V was clipped by 5 bases and J by 7 bases; unmatched bases: 5. The CDR3 region has the DNA TGTGCCAGCAGTGCAGGGGGTAGCCAGCCCCAGCATTTT. Translating it yields CASSAGGSQPQHF.

This clone was observed once. The V call is TRBV7-2, the J call TRBJ1-1; 7 nucleotides align to TRBD1. With 4 bases clipped from V and 6 bases from J, the junction kept 8 bases outside the gene matches. The CDR3 runs 14 residues. CDR1 and CDR2 (germline): SGHTA, FQGNSA. The CDR3: CASSSQGQTSEAFF. The CDR3 bases are TGTGCCAGCAGCTCACAGGGACAGACATCTGAAGCTTTCTTT.

The chain recombines TRBV6-4 with TRBJ1-6; 10 bases fit TRBD1. V dropped 0 bases and J dropped 10; count of bases not matched to a gene: 0. CDR3 length: 14 residues. Germline CDR1 reads MRHNA; CDR2 reads SNTAGT. CDR3 residues: CASSDSTGGSPLHF. The CDR3 DNA reads TGTGCCAGCAGTGACTCGACAGGGGGCTCACCCCTCCACTTT.

This chain joins TRBV30 and TRBJ1-6; TRBD1 agrees at 8 bases. CDR1 is GTSNPN and CDR2 is SVGIG in the germline V gene (reference sequence). There are 13 residues in the CDR3. V shed 1 base and J 9 bases; nucleotides not matched to a gene: 2. The CDR3 region has the DNA TGTGCCTGGAGTGAGACAGGGGTTTCACCCCTCCACTTT. Protein: CAWSETGVSPLHF.

The chain is built from TRBV29-1 and TRBJ1-2; possible D gene TRBD1, 5 bases. The CDR3 has 12 amino acids. V was pared by 7 bases and J by 4 bases, with 13 bases between. Germline V gene data show CDR1 as SQVTM and CDR2 as ANQGSEA. CDR3 sequence (DNA): TGCAGCGGCAACGCAGACAGCTATGGCTACACCTTC. Translating gives CSGNADSYGYTF.

The rearrangement joins TRBV18 to TRBJ1-2; weak D call: TRBD1 (5 bases). The germline V gene encodes CDR1 KGHSH and CDR2 LQKENI. There are 13 residues in the CDR3. The V and J ends lost 6 bases and 4 bases respectively, with 12 bases between them. The CDR3: CASSQDSPYGYTF. The CDR3 nucleotides are TGTGCCAGCTCGCAAGACAGCCCCTATGGCTACACCTTC.

In this sample, this clone turned up once. The genes are TRBV5-4 and TRBJ1-4; possibly TRBD1 for D (6 bases). This CDR3 is built from 17 residues. In germline, CDR1 is SGHNT, CDR2 YYREEE (reference sequence). Trimming took off 2 bases at V and 4 bases at J, with 18 bases between the two ends. CDR3 region: CASSFGGSSGYNEKLFF. CDR3 DNA sequence: TGTGCCAGCAGCTTTGGGGGCAGTTCTGGATATAATGAAAAACTGTTTTTT.

The chain combines TRBV10-2 with TRBJ2-1, with unresolved D. V lost 4 bases and J 5 bases, leaving 12 bases between the germline ends. CDR1 is WSHSY and CDR2 is SAAADI in the germline V gene. There are 14 residues in the CDR3. CDR3: CASSVIRSNNEQFF. The CDR3, as DNA: TGCGCCAGCAGTGTTATACGGTCAAACAATGAGCAGTTCTTC.

The V and J genes are TRBV19 and TRBJ2-3, with 10 bases fitting TRBD1. The CDR3 loop spans 15 amino acids. Germline assignment: CDR1 LNHDA and CDR2 SQIVND (reference sequence). V lost 6 bases and J lost 5; bases outside the gene matches: 8. The CDR3 region has the DNA TGTGCCAGTAGAACCCAGGGACAGGGGAAAGATACGCAGTATTTT. It encodes CASRTQGQGKDTQYF.

The rearrangement uses TRBV7-6 and TRBJ2-2; 9 nucleotides match TRBD2. After removal of 1 base from V and 5 bases from J, the junction contained 8 bases not matched to a gene. Germline V gene sequence: CDR1 SGHVS, CDR2 FNYEAQ. This CDR3 spans 17 amino acids. The CDR3 is CASSLEAGGLRTGELFF. CDR3 sequence (DNA): TGTGCCAGCAGCTTAGAAGCGGGGGGACTCAGGACCGGGGAGCTGTTTTTT.

The gene calls are TRBV6-5 and TRBJ2-7; 7 bases are a match to TRBD1. V shed 2 bases, J shed 0 bases, and the junction held 4 bases outside the gene matches. The CDR3 loop spans 15 amino acids. The germline gives CDR1 MNHEY, CDR2 SVGAGI. CDR3 loop: CASSYGQVGSYEQYF. The CDR3 nucleotides read TGTGCCAGCAGTTACGGACAGGTGGGCTCCTACGAGCAGTACTTC.

This chain uses TRBV5-4 with TRBJ2-1; 7 nucleotides line up with TRBD1. This CDR3 comprises 14 residues. With 5 bases clipped from V and 9 bases from J, the junction kept 11 bases outside the gene matches. Germline CDR1 is SGHNT and CDR2 is YYREEE (reference sequence). Here the CDR3 reads CASRRGGGSSEQFF. CDR3 DNA sequence: TGTGCCAGCAGACGAGGGGGCGGATCGAGTGAGCAGTTCTTC.

V is TRBV19 and J is TRBJ1-2, with 8 bases fitting TRBD1. CDR1 is LNHDA, CDR2 SQIVND, per germline (reference sequence). After removal of 4 bases from V and 6 bases from J, the junction contained 7 bases not matched to a gene. The CDR3 covers 14 residues. The CDR3 sequence is CASSRMDRVHGYTF. As DNA, the CDR3 is TGTGCCAGTAGTAGGATGGACAGGGTCCATGGCTACACCTTC.

The V call is TRBV5-6, the J call TRBJ1-1; TRBD1 matches 9 bases. The CDR3 spans 14 residues. Germline-derived CDR1 and CDR2 are SGHDT and YYEEEE. Losses at the gene ends were 4 bases for V and 3 bases for J; bases not matched to a gene: 4. The CDR3 DNA follows: TGTGCCAGCAGCCGGGGACAGGGCGACACTGAAGCTTTCTTT. Its protein product is CASSRGQGDTEAFF.

V is TRBV7-2 and J is TRBJ2-7, with 7 bases aligning to TRBD1. V lost 7 bases to trimming and J lost 5 bases; unmatched junction nucleotides: 17. CDR3 length: 16 residues. In germline, CDR1 is SGHTA, CDR2 FQGNSA. CDR3 bases: TGTGCCAGCACTGGGACAGCCCACACACCTTCCGACGAGCAGTACTTC. Translating it yields CASTGTAHTPSDEQYF.

This clone is a singleton in its sample. V and J are TRBV6-2 or TRBV6-3 and TRBJ1-2; D not certain. CDR1 and CDR2 (germline): MNHEY, SVGEGT. Trimming pared 2 bases from V and 3 bases from J, leaving 7 bases between. This CDR3 region has 13 residues. CDR3 amino acids: CASSYKEDYGYTF. In nucleotides, the CDR3 is TGTGCCAGCAGTTACAAAGAGGACTATGGCTACACCTTC.

By share, this clone counts as medium-sized. The chain is built from TRBV25-1 and TRBJ2-1; TRBD1 might be the D (6 bases). V gave up 1 base and J gave up 7 bases, with 14 bases separating them. The CDR3 spans 15 residues. Looked up from germline, CDR1 is MGHDK and CDR2 is SYGVNS. Here the CDR3 reads CASSEFGQPHNEQFF. CDR3 bases: TGTGCCAGCAGTGAATTTGGACAGCCCCATAATGAGCAGTTCTTC.

The chain employs TRBV7-2 and TRBJ1-4; the match to TRBD1 covers 7 bases. Germline CDR1 is SGHTA and CDR2 is FQGNSA. With 7 bases clipped from V and 7 bases from J, the junction kept 9 bases outside the gene matches. The CDR3 runs to 14 residues. The CDR3 nucleotides read TGTGCCAGCAACCCAGGGGGGATGGTTGAAAAACTGTTTTTT. It translates to CASNPGGMVEKLFF.

This clone was picked up a small number of times. This rearrangement joins TRBV10-2 to TRBJ2-2, with D possibly being TRBD2 (5 bases). V dropped 6 bases and J dropped 8 bases, with 10 bases sitting between them. There are 12 residues in the CDR3. Germline CDR1 reads WSHSY; CDR2 reads SAAADI. The CDR3 DNA is TGCGCCAGCAGCGCTAGCCAAGGGGAGCTGTTTTTT. Amino acids: CASSASQGELFF.

This sequence joins TRBV5-1 and TRBJ2-4; 7 bases are shared with TRBD2. This CDR3 spans 18 amino acids. Germline lookup yields CDR1 SGHRS and CDR2 YFSETQ. Trimming took 2 bases from V and 0 from J; bases not matched to a gene: 11. CDR3 protein: CASSLGERDGLAKNIQYF. In DNA, the CDR3 is TGCGCCAGCAGCTTAGGCGAGCGGGATGGACTAGCCAAAAACATTCAGTACTTC.

Worth noting for this clone: One end of the junction varies from germline; a read error may be responsible. This chain joins TRBV5-1 and TRBJ2-1; TRBD2 agrees at 9 bases. This CDR3 contains 16 residues. Germline values: CDR1 SGHRS, CDR2 YFSETQ. The CDR3, as DNA: TGCGCCAGCAGTAGAGGTGGGACTAGCTCCTACTATGAGCAGTTCTTC. Translated, it gives CASSRGGTSSYYEQFF.

V gene TRBV6-1 combines with J gene TRBJ2-7, with D unclear. The V gene's germline CDR1 is MNHNS and CDR2 SASEGT. The CDR3 runs 14 residues. V lost 10 bases and J lost 0, with 16 bases in between. CDR3 in amino acids: CATNLYRSSYEQYF. Here the CDR3 DNA reads TGTGCCACTAACCTTTATAGGAGCTCCTACGAGCAGTACTTC.

The chain couples TRBV4-1 to TRBJ2-3, with 8 positions matching TRBD1. Germline loops: CDR1 MGHRA, CDR2 YSYEKL. CDR3 length equals 17 residues. Trimming at V came to 4 bases and at J to 1 base, leaving 10 bases not matched to a gene. The CDR3 reads CASSLKPTGQGTDTQYF. CDR3 coding DNA: TGCGCCAGCAGCCTAAAACCCACGGGACAGGGCACAGATACGCAGTATTTT.

This chain links TRBV12-3 or TRBV12-4 with TRBJ1-2; D is perhaps TRBD1 (5 bases). The length of the CDR3 is 13 residues. V lost 2 bases, J lost 8 bases, and 12 bases lay in between. The CDR3 coding sequence is TGTGCCAGCAGTTTACCAGGGCTGGGAGGCTACACCTTC. Its protein product is CASSLPGLGGYTF.

V is TRBV7-9 and J is TRBJ1-2; 8 bases are shared with TRBD1. The V gene end was trimmed by 6 bases and the J gene end by 5 bases; junction bases not matched to a gene: 11. The CDR3 consists of 15 residues. Germline lookup yields CDR1 SEHNR and CDR2 FQNEAQ (reference sequence). The CDR3 DNA reads as TGTGCCAGCAGTCGAGTGGCGGGACAGGCTTATGGCTACACCTTC. Its translation is CASSRVAGQAYGYTF. Based on the CDR3 plus reference TRBV7-9 and TRBJ1-2, the full variable domain is DTGVSQNPRHKITKRGQNVTFRCDPISEHNRLYWYRQTLGQGPEFLTYFQNEAQLEKSRLLSDRFSAERPKGSFSTLEIQRTEQGDSAMYLCASSRVAGQAYGYTFGSGTRLTVV.